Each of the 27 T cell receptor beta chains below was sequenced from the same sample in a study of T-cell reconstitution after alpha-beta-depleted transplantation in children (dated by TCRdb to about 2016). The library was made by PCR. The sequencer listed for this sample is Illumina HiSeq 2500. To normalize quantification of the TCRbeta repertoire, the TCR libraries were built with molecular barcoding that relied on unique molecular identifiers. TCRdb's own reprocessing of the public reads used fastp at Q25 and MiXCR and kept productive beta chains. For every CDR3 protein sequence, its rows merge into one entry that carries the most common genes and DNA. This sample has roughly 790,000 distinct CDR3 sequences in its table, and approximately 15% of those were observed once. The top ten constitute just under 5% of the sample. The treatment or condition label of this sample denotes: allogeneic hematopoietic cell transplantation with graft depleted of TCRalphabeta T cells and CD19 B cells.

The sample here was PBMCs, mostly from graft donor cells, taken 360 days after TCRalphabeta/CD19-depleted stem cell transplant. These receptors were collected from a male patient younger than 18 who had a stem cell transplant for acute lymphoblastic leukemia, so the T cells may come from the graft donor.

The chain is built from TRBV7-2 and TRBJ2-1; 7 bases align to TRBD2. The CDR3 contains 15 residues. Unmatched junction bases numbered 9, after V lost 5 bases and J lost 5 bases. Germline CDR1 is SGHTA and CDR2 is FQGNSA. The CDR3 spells CASSAPRGGHNEQFF. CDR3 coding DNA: TGTGCCAGCAGCGCCCCCCGGGGAGGGCACAATGAGCAGTTCTTC.

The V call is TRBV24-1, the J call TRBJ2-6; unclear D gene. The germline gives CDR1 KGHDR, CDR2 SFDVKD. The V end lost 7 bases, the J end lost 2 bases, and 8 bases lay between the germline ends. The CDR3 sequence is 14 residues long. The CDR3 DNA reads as TGTGCCACCAGCGCTGGGACTGGGGCCAACGTCCTGACTTTC. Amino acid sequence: CATSAGTGANVLTF.

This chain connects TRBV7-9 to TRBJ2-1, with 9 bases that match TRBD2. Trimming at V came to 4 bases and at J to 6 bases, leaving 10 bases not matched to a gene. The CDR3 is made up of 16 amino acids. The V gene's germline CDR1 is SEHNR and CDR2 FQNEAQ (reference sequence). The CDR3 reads CASSSRAGGPTNEQFF. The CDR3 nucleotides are TGTGCCAGCAGCTCGCGTGCGGGAGGGCCTACCAATGAGCAGTTCTTC.

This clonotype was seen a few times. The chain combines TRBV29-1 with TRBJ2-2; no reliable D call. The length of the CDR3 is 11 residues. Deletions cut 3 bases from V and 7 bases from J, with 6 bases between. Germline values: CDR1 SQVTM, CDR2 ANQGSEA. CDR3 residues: CSVEKYGELFF. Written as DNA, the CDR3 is TGCAGCGTTGAGAAGTACGGGGAGCTGTTTTTT.

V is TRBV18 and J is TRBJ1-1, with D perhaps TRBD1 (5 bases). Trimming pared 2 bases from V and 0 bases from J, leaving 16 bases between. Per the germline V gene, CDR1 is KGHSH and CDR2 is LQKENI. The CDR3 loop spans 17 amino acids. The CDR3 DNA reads TGTGCCAGCTCACCATCGAAAGAGGGACGGTTGAACACTGAAGCTTTCTTT. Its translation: CASSPSKEGRLNTEAFF.

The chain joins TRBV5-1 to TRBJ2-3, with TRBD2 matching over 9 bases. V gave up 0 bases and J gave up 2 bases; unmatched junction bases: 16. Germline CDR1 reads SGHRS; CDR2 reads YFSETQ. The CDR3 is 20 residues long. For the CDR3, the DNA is TGCGCCAGCAGCTTGGACCCCTCGGGGCGCGGGAGGGCCGTCACAGATACGCAGTATTTT. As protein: CASSLDPSGRGRAVTDTQYF.

Here the CDR3 reads CASSQEASGRAGETQYF. The DNA of the CDR3 is TGTGCCAGCAGCCAAGAAGCTAGCGGGAGGGCGGGAGAGACCCAGTACTTC. The V and J genes are TRBV3-1 and TRBJ2-5; TRBD2 matches at 12 bases. Germline trimming cut 0 bases from V and 4 bases from J; bases unmatched to any gene: 6. Germline V lookup: CDR1 LGHDT, CDR2 YNNKEL (reference sequence). This CDR3 spans 17 amino acids.

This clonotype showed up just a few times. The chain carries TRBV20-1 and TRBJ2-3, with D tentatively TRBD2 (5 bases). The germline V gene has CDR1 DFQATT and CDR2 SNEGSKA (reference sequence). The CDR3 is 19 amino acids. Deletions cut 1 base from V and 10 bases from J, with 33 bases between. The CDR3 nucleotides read TGCAGTGCTAGAGGGCCTGGGGAGAGAACTGTCGGGTCCCTTGTTGCGCAGTATTTT. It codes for CSARGPGERTVGSLVAQYF.

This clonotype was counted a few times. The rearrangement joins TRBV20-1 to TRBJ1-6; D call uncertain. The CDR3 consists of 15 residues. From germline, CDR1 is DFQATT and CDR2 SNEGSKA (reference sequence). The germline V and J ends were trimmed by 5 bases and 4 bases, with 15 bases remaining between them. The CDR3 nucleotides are TGCAGTGCTCTAGACCGGTCTTGGTATAATTCACCCCTCCACTTT. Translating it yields CSALDRSWYNSPLHF.

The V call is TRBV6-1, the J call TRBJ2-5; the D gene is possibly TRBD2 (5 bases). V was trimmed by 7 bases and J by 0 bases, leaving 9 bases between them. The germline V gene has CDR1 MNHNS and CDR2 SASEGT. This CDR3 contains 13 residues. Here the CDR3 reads CASIRTHQETQYF. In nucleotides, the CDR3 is TGTGCCAGCATTCGGACTCACCAAGAGACCCAGTACTTC.

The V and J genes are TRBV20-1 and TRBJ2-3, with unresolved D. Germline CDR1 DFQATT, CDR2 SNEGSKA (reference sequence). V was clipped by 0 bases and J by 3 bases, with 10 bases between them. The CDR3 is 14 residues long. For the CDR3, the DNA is TGCAGTGCTAGAGATCTTATAGGGACAGATACGCAGTATTTT. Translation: CSARDLIGTDTQYF.

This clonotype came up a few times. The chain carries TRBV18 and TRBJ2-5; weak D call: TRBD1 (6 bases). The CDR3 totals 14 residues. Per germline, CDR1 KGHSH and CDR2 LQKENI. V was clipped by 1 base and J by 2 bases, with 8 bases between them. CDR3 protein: CASSPLDRQETQYF. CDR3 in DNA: TGTGCCAGCTCACCACTCGACAGGCAAGAGACCCAGTACTTC.

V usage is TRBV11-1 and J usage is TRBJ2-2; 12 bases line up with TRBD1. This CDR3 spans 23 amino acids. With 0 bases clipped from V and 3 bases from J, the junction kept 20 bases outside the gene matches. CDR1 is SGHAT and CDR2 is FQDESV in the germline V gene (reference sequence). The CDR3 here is CASSLAWGQGATKGLAYTGELFF. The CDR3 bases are TGTGCCAGCAGCTTAGCATGGGGACAGGGGGCGACCAAGGGACTAGCATACACCGGGGAGCTGTTTTTT. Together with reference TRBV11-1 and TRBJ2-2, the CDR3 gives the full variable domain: EAEVAQSPRYKITEKSQAVAFWCDPISGHATLYWYRQILGQGPELLVQFQDESVVDDSQLPKDRFSAERLKGVDSTLKIQPAELGDSAMYLCASSLAWGQGATKGLAYTGELFFGEGSRLTVL.

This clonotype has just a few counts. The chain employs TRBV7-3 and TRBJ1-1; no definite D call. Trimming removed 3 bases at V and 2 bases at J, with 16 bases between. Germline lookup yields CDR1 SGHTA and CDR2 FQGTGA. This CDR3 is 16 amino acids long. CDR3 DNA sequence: TGTGCCAGCAGCTTGGGTCAGTTAAGGGCTAACACTGAAGCTTTCTTT. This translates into CASSLGQLRANTEAFF.

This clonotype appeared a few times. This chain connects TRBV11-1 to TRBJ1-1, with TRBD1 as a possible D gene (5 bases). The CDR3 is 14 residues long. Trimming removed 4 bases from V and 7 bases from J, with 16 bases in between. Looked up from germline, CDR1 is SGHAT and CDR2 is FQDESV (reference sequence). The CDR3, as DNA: TGTGCCAGCAGCTGGGGGGTTTCCGTCGGTGAAGCTTTCTTT. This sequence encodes CASSWGVSVGEAFF.

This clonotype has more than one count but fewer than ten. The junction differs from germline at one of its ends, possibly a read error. Written as DNA, the CDR3 is TGTGCCAGCAGCCGCAATGCCCCAGGGCCGGTCTTC. It specifies CASSRNAPGPVF. The J gene is TRBJ2-7, the V gene TRBV2, with D tentatively TRBD1 (5 bases). Per the germline V gene, CDR1 is SNHLY and CDR2 is FYNNEI. The CDR3 length is 12 residues.

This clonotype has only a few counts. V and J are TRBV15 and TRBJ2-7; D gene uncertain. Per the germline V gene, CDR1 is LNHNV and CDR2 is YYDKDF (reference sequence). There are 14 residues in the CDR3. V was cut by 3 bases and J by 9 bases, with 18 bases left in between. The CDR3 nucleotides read TGTGCCACCAGCAGGGGCCTATACGATCAGAGGCAGTACTTC. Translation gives CATSRGLYDQRQYF.

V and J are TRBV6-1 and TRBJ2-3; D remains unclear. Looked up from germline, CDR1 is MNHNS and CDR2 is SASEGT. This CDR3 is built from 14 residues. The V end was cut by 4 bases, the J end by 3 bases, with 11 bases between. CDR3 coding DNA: TGTGCCAGCAGTGGGCTCGTTGGGACAGATACGCAGTATTTT. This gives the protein CASSGLVGTDTQYF.

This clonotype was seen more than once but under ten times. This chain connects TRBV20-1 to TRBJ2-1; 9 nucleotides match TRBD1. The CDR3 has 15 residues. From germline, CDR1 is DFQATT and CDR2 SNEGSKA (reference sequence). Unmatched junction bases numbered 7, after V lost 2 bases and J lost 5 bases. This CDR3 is CSARLPGTGNNEQFF. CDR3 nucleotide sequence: TGCAGTGCTAGATTGCCCGGGACAGGGAACAATGAGCAGTTCTTC.

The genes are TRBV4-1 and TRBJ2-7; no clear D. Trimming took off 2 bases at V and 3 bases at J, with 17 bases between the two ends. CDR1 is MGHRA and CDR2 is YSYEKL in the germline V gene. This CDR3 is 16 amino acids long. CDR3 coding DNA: TGCGCCAGCAGCCAACCTTTGGCACTACCCAACTACGAGCAGTACTTC. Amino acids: CASSQPLALPNYEQYF.

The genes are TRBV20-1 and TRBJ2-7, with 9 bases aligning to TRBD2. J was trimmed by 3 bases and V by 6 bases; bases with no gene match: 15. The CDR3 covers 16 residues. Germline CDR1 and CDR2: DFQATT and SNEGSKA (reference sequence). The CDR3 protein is CSAPTFIAGVDYEQYF. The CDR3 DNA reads TGCAGTGCCCCGACCTTTATAGCGGGAGTAGACTACGAGCAGTACTTC.

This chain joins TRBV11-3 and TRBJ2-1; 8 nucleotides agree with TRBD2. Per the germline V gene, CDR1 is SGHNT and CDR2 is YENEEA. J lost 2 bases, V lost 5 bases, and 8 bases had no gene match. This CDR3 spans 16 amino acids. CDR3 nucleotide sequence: TGTGCCAGCAGCCCCCCCGGGGGGGGACCCTACAATGAGCAGTTCTTC. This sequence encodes CASSPPGGGPYNEQFF.

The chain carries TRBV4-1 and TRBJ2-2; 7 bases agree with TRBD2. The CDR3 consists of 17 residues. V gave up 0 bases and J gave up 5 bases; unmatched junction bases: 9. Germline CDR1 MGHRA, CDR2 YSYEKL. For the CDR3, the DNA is TGCGCCAGCAGCCAAGATCGGGCGGGAGCGGTAACCGGGGAGCTGTTTTTT. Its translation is CASSQDRAGAVTGELFF.

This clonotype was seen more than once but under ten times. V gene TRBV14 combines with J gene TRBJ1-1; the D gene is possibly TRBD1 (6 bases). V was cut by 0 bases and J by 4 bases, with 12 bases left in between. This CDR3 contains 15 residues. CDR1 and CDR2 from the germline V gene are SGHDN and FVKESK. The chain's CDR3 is CASSQDLGGLTEAFF. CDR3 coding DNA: TGTGCCAGCAGCCAAGATCTCGGGGGGCTCACTGAAGCTTTCTTT.

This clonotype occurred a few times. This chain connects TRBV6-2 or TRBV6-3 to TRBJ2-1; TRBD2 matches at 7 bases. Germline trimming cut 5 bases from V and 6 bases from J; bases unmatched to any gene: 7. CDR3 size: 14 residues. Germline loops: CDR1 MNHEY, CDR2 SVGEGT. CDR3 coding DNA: TGTGCCAGCAGTAGGACTAGTTCATCCAATGAGCAGTTCTTC. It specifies CASSRTSSSNEQFF.

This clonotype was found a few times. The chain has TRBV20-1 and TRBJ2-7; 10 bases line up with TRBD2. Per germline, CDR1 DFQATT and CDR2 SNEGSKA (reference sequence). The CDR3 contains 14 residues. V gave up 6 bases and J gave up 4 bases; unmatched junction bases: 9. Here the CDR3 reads CSASIAGGLYEQYF. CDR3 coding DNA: TGCAGTGCCAGTATAGCGGGAGGACTATACGAGCAGTACTTC.

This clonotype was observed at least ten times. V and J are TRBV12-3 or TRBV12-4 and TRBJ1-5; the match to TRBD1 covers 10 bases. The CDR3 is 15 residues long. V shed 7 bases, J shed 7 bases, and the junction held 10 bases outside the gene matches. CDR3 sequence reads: CASTSRDRGRQPQHF. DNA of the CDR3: TGTGCCAGCACCTCAAGGGACAGGGGACGGCAGCCCCAGCATTTT.